This T cell receptor beta chain originates from a study of shared clonotypes between healthy human individuals (dated by TCRdb to 2020 to 2022). In the study overall: A couple of women and a few men aged 18 to 49 years were included in the cohort. Per donor, three plates each were used for CD4 naive and CD4 memory, two for CD8 naive, and one for CD8 memory. To estimate repertoire size and how much clonotypes are shared between individuals, the study performed deep sequencing of blood TCR repertoires from a handful of healthy adults. To increase sequencing depth and limit assay-specific biases, different laboratories used diverse techniques to prepare libraries and sequence TCR repertoires. Leukapheresis yielded between about 0.94 and 9.5 billion PBMCs per donor. The study at large found these results: Estimated clonotype richness was generally larger for naive than for memory subsets. Sampling was restricted to blood, and TCR repertoires in tissues likely differ from the TCR repertoires found in blood. Across four donors, around 5% of naive CD4, 3% to 3.5% of naive CD8, approximately 2.5% of memory CD4, and roughly 0.4% of memory CD8 clonotypes were shared. Because the study included only a small number of donors, the genetic and exposure-history diversity represented was limited. Rarefaction of sorted-subset datasets indicated incomplete sequencing despite the large sequencing depth. Pairwise subsampling indicated that sequencing depth was expected to affect the degree of clonotype sharing among donors. Compared with non-shared clonotypes, clonotypes shared by all four sorted-subset donors had higher generation probabilities.

The germline V gene supplies CDR1 SGHRS and CDR2 YFSETQ. V is shortened by 4 bases, J by 2 bases, and the region joining them spans 12 bases. The CDR3 goes from the cysteine to the phenylalanine over 14 residues. Kept here is only the CDR3 DNA, which spans 42 bases and is read in frame from base 1. Using the deep immunoSEQ assay, TCR CDR3 regions were amplified from genomic DNA by multiplex PCR. Genomic DNA extracted from each cell subset was distributed evenly over all wells of several immunoSEQ 96-well plates, and each plate served as one replicate. Each replicate PCR for sorted subsets received approximately 200 ng genomic DNA, equal to about 30,000 T cell genomes. The purified libraries were quantified using a Qubit 3.0 fluorometer, sized with a Bioanalyzer 2100, and then quantified again using the KAPA Library Quantification kit. Every immunoSEQ 96-well plate was sequenced on a separate single-read 150-cycle Illumina NextSeq 550 flow cell. The authors' analysis ran thus. Because only junctional sequences without quality scores were contained in the immunoSEQ output, filtering matching that applied to full-length reads could not be performed. Sequences were annotated with PyIR, a Python wrapper for IgBLAST v1.9, using IMGT germline references to assign V/J genes and CDR3. Reads with weak V/J assignments (E-value above 1e-6), missing CDR3, stop codons, out-of-frame junctions, or ambiguous translated residues were removed. V3J clonotypes were defined by identical inferred V gene, J gene, and CDR3 amino acid sequence. The percentage overlap between two repertoires was calculated by dividing the number of shared unique clonotypes by the size of the smaller repertoire. Repertoire richness was assessed with RTK rarefaction, the Chao1 estimator, and Recon v2.1 estimates of unobserved clonotypes. For all TCRbeta clonotypes obtained by the gDNA method from a few donors, generation probabilities were computed with OLGA. TCRdb re-hosts the immuneACCESS table, in-frame sequences only. Its copies lack some clones; in the studies checked, an unresolved V gene accounts for under half of them, and the cause for the rest is not known. D and trimming were read from the DNA, whereas the V and J calls and clone size are those reported in that table. Here the sample has 2,500,000 or so clones; more than 90% occur a single time. Roughly 0.13% of the sample is in the top ten clones.

Healthy HIV-negative adults with no recently reported acute infections or vaccinations were included as donors. Every donor was a Caucasian adult residing in Nashville, Tennessee, USA. CD4+ T cells were enriched by magnetic negative selection, after which naive cells were positively selected on CD45RA and the negative fraction was taken as the memory subset. Blood was collected by leukapheresis, and PBMCs were isolated by Ficoll-Histopaque density gradient centrifugation and then cryopreserved in liquid nitrogen vapor phase. Purity and quantity of every magnetically sorted T cell population were checked by analytical flow cytometry. Genomic DNA was isolated from each sorted fraction and quantified by UV absorbance on a Nanodrop 2000c. Comments on this clone: The specificity of this receptor is unknown. Per-base qualities were not stored, and no clone one base away is much larger.

What was sequenced was naive CD4+ T cells sorted from blood. The cell subset or site label here, explained by the study, means: CD45RA+ positively selected. The sequence was collected from a man younger than 35 in good health. The V and J genes are TRBV5-1 and TRBJ1-1, with no D gene named confidently. At the DNA level, the sequence is TGCGCCAGCAGCCCGGGAGGTCCCAACACTGAAGCTTTCTTT. Its product reads: CASSPGGPNTEAFF.